What follows is one TCR beta chain and its context. Ten or more counts support this clonotype. Its binding antigen is unknown. Base qualities are not provided; no much larger clone lies one nucleotide away. The sample belongs to a study of T cell repertoires in cytomegalovirus infection (dated by TCRdb to the late 2010s). A note on the overall study: Because public TCR beta signatures pointed to carriage of CMV infection together with the matching HLA type, the HLA type of each donor mattered for the analysis.

Reading the germline V gene gives CDR1 SGHTA and CDR2 FQGNSA. The CDR3 has 13 amino acids, counting the end cysteine and phenylalanine. The sequence is cut down to CDR3 DNA, 39 bases in frame from base 1. The junction shows trimming of 5 bases on V and 2 bases on J, plus 10 bases between the germline ends. Findings and caveats that apply to the study as a whole: In the ex vivo response, HLA-C-restricted CMV-specific TCR beta clonotypes were dominant, and in two of eight donors the single most frequent clonotype came from this HLA-C-restricted group. Carriers of CMV infection plus the relevant HLA type were discriminated by the cumulative frequency of public TCR beta family members in the study cohort and in an independent approximately 360-donor cohort.

Sequencing was performed on an Illumina HiSeq 1500. Clones were called with MiXCR by TCRdb after fastp trimmed the public reads at Q25, and only in-frame beta chains were retained. Each CDR3 protein appears once, grouped with its most common genes and DNA. The table for this sample lists around 350,000 distinct CDR3 sequences; 15% to 20% of them were counted only once. The ten largest clones add up to less than 9.5% of the sample. The sample taken for sequencing was PBMCs. Recombination connected TRBV7-2 to TRBJ2-7; the D gene remains uncertain. This TCR was sampled from a human donor in good health (CMV status not recorded). Some clones in this sample may be carry-over from other donors' samples. Here is the DNA: TGTGCCAGCAGCCCCTCGGCCCCCTACGAGCAGTACTTC. Translated, it reads CASSPSAPYEQYF.